Listed below are T cell receptor beta chains from one sample, sequenced in a study of blood T cell repertoires in COVID-19. TCRdb's table, derived via immunoSEQ multiplex PCR, lists solely in-frame clones and lacks some. The sample carries about 160,000 clones, 85% recorded once. Specimen: peripheral blood. The receptors come from a human donor with acute or convalescent COVID-19. The donor label of this sample is uncertain. CDR3s include the opening cysteine and the closing phenylalanine or tryptophan. D genes are given only for firm matches. The size of a clone is reported for some rows only, either as once, few or many, or as a class for expanded clones.

TRBV6-2/TRBV6-3	TRBD2	TRBJ2-2	-	CASSYQAGGKNTGELFF	TGTGCCAGCAGTTACCAAGCGGGGGGAAAGAACACCGGGGAGCTGTTTTTT
TRBV30	TRBD1	TRBJ1-2	-	CAWSVGQGLTYTF	TGTGCCTGGAGTGTAGGACAGGGGCTCACCTACACCTTC
TRBV7-2	TRBD2	TRBJ2-3	-	CASSPGVAGAIFGTDTQYF	TGTGCCAGCAGCCCTGGGGTAGCGGGGGCCATCTTCGGCACAGATACGCAGTATTTT
TRBV6-6	TRBD1	TRBJ2-1	-	CASSYSGQRIGNEQFF	TGTGCCAGCAGTTACTCGGGACAGAGAATTGGCAATGAGCAGTTCTTC
TRBV12-3/TRBV12-4	-	TRBJ1-2	-	CASSPRGLDGYTF	TGTGCCAGCAGCCCCCGGGGGTTAGATGGCTACACCTTC
TRBV7-2	-	TRBJ1-2	-	CASSFPERGNYGYTF	TGTGCCAGCAGCTTCCCGGAAAGGGGAAACTATGGCTACACCTTC
TRBV25-1	-	TRBJ1-2	-	CASSERAGDGYTF	TGTGCCAGCAGTGAACGGGCGGGTGATGGCTACACCTTC
TRBV19	-	TRBJ1-1	few	CASSIGGGRGTEAFF	TGTGCCAGTAGTATCGGCGGGGGTCGGGGCACTGAAGCTTTCTTT
TRBV2	TRBD1	TRBJ1-1	-	CASKALRTGEDEAFF	TGTGCCAGCAAGGCTCTTAGGACAGGGGAAGATGAAGCTTTCTTT
TRBV6-1	-	TRBJ2-4	-	CASSEGYGAKNIQYF	TGTGCCAGCAGTGAAGGTTACGGAGCCAAAAACATTCAGTACTTC
TRBV30	-	TRBJ1-1	-	CAWSRPRAGLNTEAFF	TGTGCCTGGAGTCGCCCCAGGGCCGGCCTGAACACTGAAGCTTTCTTT
TRBV5-1	TRBD1	TRBJ2-6	once	CASSVTGGANVLTF	TGCGCCAGCAGCGTAACAGGGGGTGCCAACGTCCTGACTTTC
TRBV9	TRBD1	TRBJ1-4	-	CASSVLEGANEKLFF	TGTGCCAGCAGCGTGTTGGAGGGGGCAAATGAAAAACTGTTTTTT
TRBV9	TRBD2	TRBJ2-2	-	CASSVAIRRTSGGAGELFF	TGTGCCAGCAGCGTAGCAATTCGGAGGACTAGCGGGGGAGCCGGGGAGCTGTTTTTT
TRBV6-5	-	TRBJ1-1	few	CASSPRQRGTEAFF	TGTGCCAGCAGTCCGCGACAAAGGGGCACTGAAGCTTTCTTT
TRBV24-1	-	TRBJ1-6	-	CATSDLLGSSSPNSPLHF	TGTGCCACCAGTGATTTGCTCGGCAGCTCTAGTCCTAATTCACCCCTCCACTTT
TRBV30	-	TRBJ1-5	-	CAWSAGGADSNQPQHF	TGTGCCTGGAGTGCTGGCGGGGCAGATAGCAATCAGCCCCAGCATTTT
TRBV7-3	TRBD1	TRBJ2-7	few	CASRSLSGTDYEQYF	TGTGCCAGCAGGTCTCTATCCGGGACAGACTACGAGCAGTACTTC
TRBV4-3	-	TRBJ1-3	-	CASSPSGHLSGNTIYF	TGCGCCAGCAGCCCCTCGGGACACCTCTCTGGAAACACCATATATTTT
TRBV7-2	-	TRBJ1-4	once	CASSLVRGKTNEKLFF	TGTGCCAGCAGCTTAGTTCGGGGTAAGACTAATGAAAAACTGTTTTTT
TRBV21-1	-	TRBJ1-1	-	CASSKKTDGRTNTEAFF	TGTGCCAGCAGCAAAAAAACCGACGGGAGGACGAACACTGAAGCTTTCTTT
TRBV12-3/TRBV12-4	-	TRBJ1-2	-	CASSLQGLRGYTF	TGTGCCAGCAGTCTTCAGGGACTAAGGGGCTACACCTTC
TRBV19	-	TRBJ1-4	-	CASKLQATNEKLFF	TGTGCCAGTAAGCTACAGGCAACTAATGAAAAACTGTTTTTT
TRBV5-6	-	TRBJ1-3	few	CASSSRRVWVSGNTIYF	TGTGCCAGCAGCTCGAGGCGGGTATGGGTCTCTGGAAACACCATATATTTT
TRBV28	TRBD1	TRBJ1-1	-	CASSPPTGAAEAFF	TGTGCCAGCAGTCCTCCGACAGGGGCGGCTGAAGCTTTCTTT
TRBV24-1	-	TRBJ2-1	-	CATSDSGLSRQFF	TGTGCCACCAGTGATTCGGGATTATCGAGGCAGTTCTTC
TRBV4-2	-	TRBJ2-5	-	CASSQGGRQETQYF	TGTGCCAGCAGCCAAGGGGGGCGCCAAGAGACCCAGTACTTC
TRBV7-9	-	TRBJ1-2	-	CASTPKEFNYGYTF	TGTGCCAGCACCCCCAAGGAGTTCAACTATGGCTACACCTTC
TRBV30	-	TRBJ2-7	-	CAWSVYAGSYEQYF	TGTGCCTGGAGTGTATATGCAGGTTCCTACGAGCAGTACTTC
TRBV18	-	TRBJ1-5	-	CASSRASDQPQHF	TGTGCCAGCTCACGGGCATCGGATCAGCCCCAGCATTTT
TRBV19	TRBD1	TRBJ1-2	once	CASSARQGNLVYGYTF	TGTGCCAGTAGTGCGCGACAGGGTAACCTAGTCTATGGCTACACCTTC
TRBV27	TRBD1	TRBJ2-5	once	CASSRGLWSGTELLQETQYF	TGTGCCAGCAGTCGGGGTTTATGGTCCGGGACAGAACTATTGCAAGAGACCCAGTACTTC
TRBV14	TRBD1	TRBJ2-1	-	CASSSGGHEQFF	TGTGCCAGCAGCTCAGGGGGACATGAGCAGTTCTTC
TRBV30	TRBD1	TRBJ1-6	-	CAWSAGQGYNSPLHF	TGTGCCTGGAGCGCAGGACAGGGGTACAATTCACCCCTCCACTTT
TRBV21-1	-	TRBJ1-5	-	CASSKQGDQPQHF	TGTGCCAGCAGCAAACAGGGCGATCAGCCCCAGCATTTT
TRBV5-6	-	TRBJ1-5	-	CASSLGGGPNQPQHF	TGTGCCAGCAGCTTGGGGGGAGGGCCCAATCAGCCCCAGCATTTT
TRBV19	-	TRBJ1-3	-	CASMSGYSGNTIYF	TGTGCCAGTATGTCCGGTTACTCTGGAAACACCATATATTTT
TRBV7-2	TRBD1	TRBJ1-4	-	CASSLLDRGTEKLFF	TGTGCCAGCAGCTTATTGGACAGGGGGACTGAAAAACTGTTTTTT
TRBV14	TRBD1	TRBJ2-5	-	CASSPTGGVTQYF	TGTGCCAGCAGCCCCACAGGGGGAGTGACCCAGTACTTC
TRBV7-9	-	TRBJ1-4	-	CASSLDRGQGEKLFF	TGTGCCAGCAGCTTAGATCGGGGCCAGGGGGAAAAACTGTTTTTT
TRBV3-1/TRBV3-2	-	TRBJ1-5	-	CASSHRENQPQHF	TGTGCCAGCAGCCACAGGGAAAATCAGCCCCAGCATTTT